This entry describes one T cell receptor beta chain. Its antigen is not identified. This record comes from a study of T cells in localized non-small cell lung cancer. Study-level findings and limits: Adjacent lung was found to contain a median approximately 50 of the top 100 tumor clones. Tumor trailed uninvolved adjacent lung in T cell clonality, which peaked there.

Profiling relied on immunoSEQ multiplex PCR, and the TCRdb table lists in-frame clones only, not all of them. The data hold 15,000 to 20,000 clones, with roughly 90% observed a single time. The CDR3 is made up of 12 amino acids. The germline V and J ends were trimmed by 7 bases and 5 bases, with 12 bases remaining between them. From germline, CDR1 is SGHRS and CDR2 YFSETQ. Specimen: peripheral blood, collected before any cancer treatment. This rearrangement joins TRBV5-1 to TRBJ2-5; perhaps TRBD2 as D (6 bases). This TCR came from a man aged 40 to 70 with stage I lung adenocarcinoma. The CDR3 DNA sequence: TGCGCCAGCTACCGGGGGAGCGAGACCCAGTACTTC. Translated, it gives CASYRGSETQYF.